This TCR beta chain came from a study of molecular identifiers for immune sequencing clone quantification. General study findings and limits: Beyond 20 RNA copies, clones held over 98% of effector molecules, compared with under 1% in naive cells.

Methods described previously, with TCR primers listed, were used for bulk TCR libraries. TCRdb used MiXCR to reprocess the PCR reads, holding one entry per CDR3 protein. The table lists approximately 9,000 distinct CDR3 sequences, over 13% of them singletons. At least ten counts were recorded for this clonotype. Its specificity is not known. The germline gives CDR1 LGHNA, CDR2 YSLEER. The CDR3 totals 15 residues. Trimming took 2 bases from V and 2 from J; bases not matched to a gene: 6. This receptor was identified in a human donor in good health. Some libraries in this study had Jurkat cell RNA spiked in. The sample comprised naive CD8+ T cells from blood, with Jurkat cell RNA spiked in. Sample subset: FACS-sorted CD8+CD4-CCR7+CD45RA+ naive T cells. The chain joins TRBV4-3 to TRBJ2-7; 7 bases are a match to TRBD1. CDR3 nucleotides: TGCGCCAGCAGCCAAACCGGGACAGAGCCCTACGAGCAGTACTTC. Its protein product is CASSQTGTEPYEQYF.